This T cell receptor (beta chain) was identified during a study of technical replicates of blood from a handful of donors. J lost 0 bases, V lost 6 bases, and 8 bases had no gene match. Germline-derived CDR1 and CDR2 are MDHEN and SYDVKM. The CDR3 length is 17 residues. The repertoire was sequenced with immunoSEQ multiplex PCR; TCRdb's copy has only in-frame clones and lacks some. The data show 15,000 or so clones, around 84% seen once. This TCR came from a human donor in good health. The sequenced sample was PBMCs. J is TRBJ2-1 and V is TRBV28, with TRBD2 matching 10 bases. In DNA, the CDR3 is TGTGCCAGCAGCGGACTAGCGGAAATATTCTCCTACAATGAGCAGTTCTTC. Encoded protein: CASSGLAEIFSYNEQFF.